The 15 T cell receptor beta chains below all came from one sample that was sequenced in a study of molecular identifiers for immune sequencing clone quantification. TCRdb re-analysed the PCR reads in MiXCR, keeping a single row per CDR3 protein. The table shows 88,000 or so distinct CDR3 sequences, with roughly a fifth occurring only once. Source material: naive CD8+ T cells from blood, with Jurkat cell RNA spiked in. Noted subset: FACS-sorted CD8+CD4-CCR7+CD45RA+ naive T cells. Receptors originate from a human donor in good health. Some libraries in this study had Jurkat cell RNA spiked in.

This clonotype was detected many times. This rearrangement joins TRBV18 to TRBJ1-4, with a possible D match to TRBD1 (5 bases). The CDR3 length is 17 residues. V lost 2 bases, J lost 1 base, and 14 bases lay in between. The germline V gene encodes CDR1 KGHSH and CDR2 LQKENI. Written as DNA, the CDR3 is TGTGCCAGCTCACCAACCGCAGGGACGGGAACTAATGAAAAACTGTTTTTT. It yields the protein CASSPTAGTGTNEKLFF.

This clonotype was counted a few times. The CDR3 spells CASSGGQQPQETQYF. The CDR3 coding sequence is TGTGCCAGCAGTGGGGGACAGCAACCCCAAGAGACCCAGTACTTC. The chain employs TRBV28 and TRBJ2-5; the match to TRBD1 covers 7 bases. The CDR3 loop spans 15 amino acids. Germline trimming cut 5 bases from V and 1 base from J; bases unmatched to any gene: 7. CDR1 is MDHEN and CDR2 is SYDVKM in the germline V gene. Full variable domain (remainder filled in from reference TRBV28 and TRBJ2-5): DVKVTQSSRYLVKRTGEKVFLECVQDMDHENMFWYRQDPGLGLRLIYFSYDVKMKEKGDIPEGYSVSREKKERFSLILESASTNQTSMYLCASSGGQQPQETQYFGPGTRLLVL.

Comment on this clonotype: This may arise from a read error, as a much more abundant clone is one base away. The genes are TRBV5-3 and TRBJ1-2, with 8 bases aligning to TRBD1. TRBV5-3 is marked as an open reading frame, function uncertain. The CDR3 contains 12 residues. The CDR3 nucleotides are TGTGCCAGCAGCCAAACAGGGGGAGGCTACGCCTTC. It is translated as CASSQTGGGYAF.

In its sample, this clonotype was seen many times. The CDR3 loop is CASSYRESSNEQFF. The CDR3 coding sequence is TGTGCCAGCAGTTACCGAGAATCAAGCAATGAGCAGTTCTTC. The chain has TRBV6-5 and TRBJ2-1; D gene unclear. In germline, CDR1 is MNHEY, CDR2 SVGAGI. Trimming removed 2 bases from V and 6 bases from J, with 11 bases in between. This CDR3 is 14 amino acids long.

As for this clonotype: This may stem from a read error, because a much larger clone lies one nucleotide away. This chain uses TRBV2 with TRBJ2-7; no firm D call. CDR1 SNHLY and CDR2 FYNNEI come from the germline V gene. The CDR3 is made up of 16 amino acids. CDR3 sequence (DNA): TGTGCCAGCAGGATATCGGAAGAGCCAAAGGCCCACGAGCGGTACTTC. Translation gives CASRISEEPKAHERYF.

The chain carries TRBV12-3 or TRBV12-4 and TRBJ2-2; 8 positions match TRBD2. There are 16 residues in the CDR3. V gave up 2 bases and J gave up 2 bases; unmatched junction bases: 4. Here the CDR3 DNA reads TGTGCCAGCAGTTTATTGGGGACTAGAAACACCGGGGAGCTGTTTTTT. This sequence encodes CASSLLGTRNTGELFF.

The chain is built from TRBV7-9 and TRBJ2-5; unclear D gene. Germline assignment: CDR1 SEHNR and CDR2 FQNEAQ (reference sequence). Trimming left V 0 bases short and J 4 bases short, with 3 bases between. The CDR3 contains 12 residues. The CDR3 sequence is CASSLATETQYF. The DNA for the CDR3 is TGTGCCAGCAGCTTAGCTACAGAGACCCAGTACTTC. Drawing the rest from reference TRBV7-9 and TRBJ2-5, the complete variable domain is DTGVSQNPRHKITKRGQNVTFRCDPISEHNRLYWYRQTLGQGPEFLTYFQNEAQLEKSRLLSDRFSAERPKGSFSTLEIQRTEQGDSAMYLCASSLATETQYFGPGTRLLVL.

As for this clonotype: A much larger clone lies one base from this, so it may be a read error. This sequence joins TRBV7-9 and TRBJ2-7; TRBD1 or TRBD2 may be the D gene (5 bases each). The CDR3 is 13 residues long. Germline values: CDR1 SEHNR, CDR2 FQNEAQ (reference sequence). CDR3 residues: CANSLAWGYEQYF. For the CDR3, the DNA is TGTGCCAACAGCTTAGCGTGGGGGTACGAGCAGTACTTC.

This clonotype was counted a single time. A single base separates this from a much larger clone, so it may be a read error. The rearrangement links TRBV2 to TRBJ2-2, with D maybe TRBD2 (5 bases). Trimming stripped 10 bases from V and 3 bases from J, with 9 bases between. Germline assignment: CDR1 SNHLY and CDR2 FYNNEI. The CDR3 consists of 12 residues. CDR3 in DNA: TGTGCCATCCCCGGGGACACCGGGGAGCTGTTTTTT. Residues: CAIPGDTGELFF.

The sample holds a few counts of this clonotype. V gene TRBV9 combines with J gene TRBJ1-3; no reliable D call. Per the germline V gene, CDR1 is SGDLS and CDR2 is YYNGEE. The CDR3 totals 15 residues. V gave up 3 bases and J gave up 2 bases, with 12 bases separating them. The CDR3: CASSETTTTGNTIYF. CDR3 nucleotide sequence: TGTGCCAGCAGCGAGACGACAACCACTGGAAACACCATATATTTT.

This clonotype came up a few times. The chain recombines TRBV7-6 with TRBJ2-7; 8 bases agree with TRBD2. Germline values: CDR1 SGHVS, CDR2 FNYEAQ. V gave up 6 bases and J gave up 0 bases; unmatched junction bases: 4. The CDR3 totals 14 residues. The CDR3 is CASSYSGTSYEQYF. CDR3 in DNA: TGTGCCAGCAGTTATAGCGGGACCTCCTACGAGCAGTACTTC.

This clonotype was counted a few times. The junction departs from germline at one end; a sequencing error may be responsible. The rearrangement joins TRBV24-1 to TRBJ2-7; 7 bases line up with TRBD2. CDR3 length: 15 amino acids. The germline gives CDR1 KGHDR, CDR2 SFDVKD. This CDR3 is CATSAGGFRSYGQYF. CDR3 bases: TGTGCCACCAGTGCCGGGGGGTTCCGCTCCTACGGGCAGTACTTC.

The chain couples TRBV12-5 to TRBJ2-1; TRBD2 agrees at 8 bases. CDR1 is LGHNT, CDR2 FRNRAP, per germline. V gave up 4 bases and J gave up 3 bases; unmatched junction bases: 5. The CDR3 is 15 amino acids. CDR3 nucleotide sequence: TGTGCTAGTGGTTGGAGTAGCGGGGTCTACAATGAGCAGTTCTTC. Translation: CASGWSSGVYNEQFF.

This clonotype was seen only a few times. This chain joins TRBV19 and TRBJ2-2; no clear D gene. V lost 5 bases, J lost 0 bases, and 4 bases lay in between. The CDR3 has 13 amino acids. Germline values: CDR1 LNHDA, CDR2 SQIVND (reference sequence). Here the CDR3 reads CASSPTNTGELFF. The CDR3 DNA reads TGTGCCAGTAGTCCGACGAACACCGGGGAGCTGTTTTTT. Complete variable domain (other parts from reference TRBV19 and TRBJ2-2): DGGITQSPKYLFRKEGQNVTLSCEQNLNHDAMYWYRQDPGQGLRLIYYSQIVNDFQKGDIAEGYSVSREKKESFPLTVTSAQKNPTAFYLCASSPTNTGELFFGEGSRLTVL.

Remarks on this clonotype: A read error may explain this, as a much larger clone is one base away. The chain employs TRBV28 and TRBJ2-4; D is undetermined. This CDR3 has 13 amino acids. Germline V gives CDR1 MDHEN, CDR2 SYDVKM. Trimming stripped 4 bases from V and 8 bases from J, with 12 bases between. The CDR3 protein is CASSSIPGDIQYF. The CDR3 region has the DNA TGTGCCAGCAGTTCAATTCCGGGTGACATTCAGTACTTC.